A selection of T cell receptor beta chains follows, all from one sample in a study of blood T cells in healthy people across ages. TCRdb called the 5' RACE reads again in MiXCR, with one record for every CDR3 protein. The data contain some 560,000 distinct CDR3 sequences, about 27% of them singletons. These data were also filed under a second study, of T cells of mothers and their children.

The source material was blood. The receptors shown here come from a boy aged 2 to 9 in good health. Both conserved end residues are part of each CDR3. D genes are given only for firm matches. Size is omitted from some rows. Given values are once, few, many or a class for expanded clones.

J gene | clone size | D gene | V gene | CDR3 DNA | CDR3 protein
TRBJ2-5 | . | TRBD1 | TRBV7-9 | TGTGCCAGCAGCCGCGACAGGGGGCGCCGAGAGACCCAGTACTTC | CASSRDRGRRETQYF
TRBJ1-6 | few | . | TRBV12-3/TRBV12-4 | TGTGCCAGCAGTTACAGGGTTGATTCACCCCTCCACTTT | CASSYRVDSPLHF
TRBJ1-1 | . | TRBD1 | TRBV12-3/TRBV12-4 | TGTGCCAGCAGTCTGAGGACAGGGTCCGACACTGAAGCTTTCTTT | CASSLRTGSDTEAFF
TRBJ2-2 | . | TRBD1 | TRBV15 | TGTGCCACCAGCGCAGACAGGGGGCCGGCGAACACCGGGGAGCTGTTTTTT | CATSADRGPANTGELFF
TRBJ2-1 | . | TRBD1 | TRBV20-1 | TGCAGTGCAGCCCCGGGACAGACCCGAAGTGAGCAGTTCTTC | CSAAPGQTRSEQFF
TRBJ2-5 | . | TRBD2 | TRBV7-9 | TGTGCCAGCAGTTCCACCGGGACTAGCGGGGAGACCCAGTACTTC | CASSSTGTSGETQYF
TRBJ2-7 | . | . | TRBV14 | TGTGCCAGCAGCCAAGGGGGCGCGTACGAGCAGTACTTC | CASSQGGAYEQYF
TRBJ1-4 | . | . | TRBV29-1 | TGCAGCGTTGGCCTTAAGGGGGTGGCGGCTAATGAAAAACTGTTTTTT | CSVGLKGVAANEKLFF
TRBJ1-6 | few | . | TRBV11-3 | TGTGCCAGCAGCTTTTGCAGGGAAAGGGAGCGGAATTCACCCCTCCACTTT | CASSFCRERERNSPLHF
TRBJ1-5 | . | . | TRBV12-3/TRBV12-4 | TGTGCCAGCAGTATTAATCAGCCCCAGCATTTT | CASSINQPQHF
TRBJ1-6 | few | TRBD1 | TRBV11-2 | TGTGCCAGCAGCTCACAGGGGGCTCCAAATTCACCCCTCCACTTT | CASSSQGAPNSPLHF
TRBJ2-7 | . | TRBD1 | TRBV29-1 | TGCAGCGGGACAGGGGGCTCCTACGAGCAGTACTTC | CSGTGGSYEQYF
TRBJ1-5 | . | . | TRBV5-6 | TGTGCCAGCAGCTTTTGGGGAGGGCAGCCCCAGCATTTT | CASSFWGGQPQHF
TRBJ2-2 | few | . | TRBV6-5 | TGTGCCAGCAGTTACTCGTTCGGGACAATAAACCGGGAGCTGTTTTTT | CASSYSFGTINRELFF
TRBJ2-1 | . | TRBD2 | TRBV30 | TGTGCCTGGAGGAGTCGCCCTAGCGGTTACAATGAGCAGTTCTTC | CAWRSRPSGYNEQFF
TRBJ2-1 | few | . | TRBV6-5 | TGTGCCACCTCGCGAGGGCTAAGCCAGGGCCATGAGCAGTTCTTC | CATSRGLSQGHEQFF
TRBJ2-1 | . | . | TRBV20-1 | TGCAGTGCTAGAGATCAGGGCAATGAGCAGTTCTTC | CSARDQGNEQFF
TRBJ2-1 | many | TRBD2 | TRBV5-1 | TGCGCCAGCAGCCCTACGGGGAATACGGGAGGGAATGAGCAGTTCTTC | CASSPTGNTGGNEQFF
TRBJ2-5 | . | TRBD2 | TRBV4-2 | TGTGCCAGCAGCCAAGAGATCAAGGGACTAGCGGGGCTTGAGACCCAGTACTTC | CASSQEIKGLAGLETQYF
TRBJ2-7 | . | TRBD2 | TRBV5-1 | TGCGCCAGCAGCCGGGGACTAGCGGGAGTTGATACCTACGAGCAGTACTTC | CASSRGLAGVDTYEQYF
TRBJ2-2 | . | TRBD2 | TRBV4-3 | TGCGCCAGCAGCCATGGGACTAGCTCAAACACCGGGGAGCTGTTTTTT | CASSHGTSSNTGELFF
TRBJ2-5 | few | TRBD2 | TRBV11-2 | TGTACCAGCAGCTTTACTAGCGGTTACCAAGAGACCCAGTACTTC | CTSSFTSGYQETQYF
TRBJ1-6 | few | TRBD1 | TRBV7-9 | TGTGCCAGTGCCGGGACAGGGAATTCAAATTCACCCCTCCACTTT | CASAGTGNSNSPLHF
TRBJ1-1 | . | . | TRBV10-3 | TGTGCCATCAAGGGGGACACCGAGAACACTGAAGCTTTCTTT | CAIKGDTENTEAFF
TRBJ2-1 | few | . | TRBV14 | TGTGCCAGCAGCCAAGACTACAGGGTATCTTTTGAGCAGTTCTTC | CASSQDYRVSFEQFF
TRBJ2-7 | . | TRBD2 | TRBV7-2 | TGTGCCAGCAGCTTAATTCCCTCTCTAGCGGGAGGCTCCTACGAGCAGTACTTC | CASSLIPSLAGGSYEQYF
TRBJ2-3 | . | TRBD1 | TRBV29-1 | TGCAGCGTACAGGGGGTAGGGGATGGTACGCAGTATTTT | CSVQGVGDGTQYF
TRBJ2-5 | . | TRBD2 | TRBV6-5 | TGTGCCAGCAGGGATTCTAGCGGAGAGACCCAGTACTTC | CASRDSSGETQYF
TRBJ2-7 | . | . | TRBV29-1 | TGCAGCGTTTCTGCGGCTTCCTACGAGCAGTACTTC | CSVSAASYEQYF